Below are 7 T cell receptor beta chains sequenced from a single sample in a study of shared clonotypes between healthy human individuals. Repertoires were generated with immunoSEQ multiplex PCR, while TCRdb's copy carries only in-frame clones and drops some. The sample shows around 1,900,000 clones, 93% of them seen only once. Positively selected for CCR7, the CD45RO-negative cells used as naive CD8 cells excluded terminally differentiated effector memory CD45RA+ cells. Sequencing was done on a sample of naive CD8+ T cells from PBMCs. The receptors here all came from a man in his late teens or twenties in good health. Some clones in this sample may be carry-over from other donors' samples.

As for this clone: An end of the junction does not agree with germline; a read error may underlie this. The CDR3: CASSWDRLADTVF. The CDR3 DNA reads TGTGCCAGCAGCTGGGATCGGCTAGCGGACACAGTGTTC. This chain links TRBV7-2 with TRBJ2-7, with 7 bases aligning to TRBD2. This CDR3 contains 13 residues. CDR1 SGHTA and CDR2 FQGNSA come from the germline V gene.

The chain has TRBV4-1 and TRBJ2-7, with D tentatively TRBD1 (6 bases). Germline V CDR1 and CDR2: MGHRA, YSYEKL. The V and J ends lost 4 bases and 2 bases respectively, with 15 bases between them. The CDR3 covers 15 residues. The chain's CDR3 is CASSPGDSGAYEQYF. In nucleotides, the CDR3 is TGCGCCAGCAGCCCGGGCGACTCAGGGGCCTACGAGCAGTACTTC.

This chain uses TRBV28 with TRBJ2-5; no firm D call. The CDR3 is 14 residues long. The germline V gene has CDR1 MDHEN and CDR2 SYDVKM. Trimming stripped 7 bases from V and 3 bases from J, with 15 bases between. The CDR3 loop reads CASTPFGPKETQYF. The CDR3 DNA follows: TGTGCCAGCACCCCATTCGGCCCCAAAGAGACCCAGTACTTC.

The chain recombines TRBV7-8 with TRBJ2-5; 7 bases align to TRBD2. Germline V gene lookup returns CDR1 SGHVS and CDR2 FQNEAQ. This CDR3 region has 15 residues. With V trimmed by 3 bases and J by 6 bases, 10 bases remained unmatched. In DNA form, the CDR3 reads TGTGCCAGCAGCTTGGGAGACGGGGGAGGGCAGACCCAGTACTTC. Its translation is CASSLGDGGGQTQYF.

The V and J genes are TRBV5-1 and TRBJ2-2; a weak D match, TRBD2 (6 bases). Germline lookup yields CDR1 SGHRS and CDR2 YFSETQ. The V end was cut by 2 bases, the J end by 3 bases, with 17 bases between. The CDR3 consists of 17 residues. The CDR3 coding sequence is TGCGCCAGCAGCTTCAGTGTGGTGGGAGGACACACCGGGGAGCTGTTTTTT. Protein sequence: CASSFSVVGGHTGELFF.

The CDR3 loop is CASSFPPPRAGNTIYF. The CDR3 DNA reads as TGTGCCAGCAGTTTCCCCCCCCCGAGGGCTGGAAACACCATATATTTT. The rearrangement uses TRBV28 and TRBJ1-3; D is undetermined. V dropped 3 bases and J dropped 2 bases, with 14 bases sitting between them. Germline CDR1 and CDR2: MDHEN and SYDVKM. The CDR3 sequence is 16 residues long.

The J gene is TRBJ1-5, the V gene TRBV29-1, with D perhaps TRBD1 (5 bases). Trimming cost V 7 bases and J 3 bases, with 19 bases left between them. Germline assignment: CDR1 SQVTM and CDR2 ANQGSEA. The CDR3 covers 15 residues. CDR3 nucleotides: TGCAGCGCCGCTCAGGAAAGGGGAAACAATCAGCCCCAGCATTTT. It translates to CSAAQERGNNQPQHF.